These 22 T cell receptor beta chains originate from one sample sequenced in a study of T cells in Graves' hyperthyroidism and ophthalmopathy. The source material, RNA transcripts, was used to amplify TCR beta CDR3 regions. First-round RT-PCR of the TCR CDR3 relied on the HTBI primer set. TCRdb reanalysed the multiplex PCR reads using MiXCR and keeps one entry per CDR3 protein. This sample yields around 600,000 distinct CDR3 sequences, of which roughly 15% are seen a single time; roughly an eighth belongs to the top ten. Source material: blood. The receptors were sampled from a woman aged 50 to 60 with Graves' ophthalmopathy.

There are a few counts of this clonotype. The V and J genes are TRBV7-2 and TRBJ2-2; 9 nucleotides match TRBD1. Trimming removed 7 bases from V and 4 bases from J; junction bases left unmatched: 10. This CDR3 comprises 16 residues. Looked up from germline, CDR1 is SGHTA and CDR2 is FQGNSA. DNA of the CDR3: TGTGCCAGCAAGCCCTTACAGGGGGCTAGCACCGGGGAGCTGTTTTTT. Its protein is CASKPLQGASTGELFF. The whole variable domain, remainder taken from reference TRBV7-2 and TRBJ2-2, is GAGVSQSPSNKVTEKGKDVELRCDPISGHTALYWYRQSLGQGLEFLIYFQGNSAPDKSGLPSDRFSAERTGGSVSTLTIQRTQQEDSAVYLCASKPLQGASTGELFFGEGSRLTVL.

In this sample, this clonotype turned up many times. The V call is TRBV28, the J call TRBJ1-1, with a possible D match to TRBD1 (6 bases). Trimming removed 6 bases from V and 4 bases from J, with 30 bases in between. Germline V gives CDR1 MDHEN, CDR2 SYDVKM. The CDR3 runs to 19 residues. CDR3 loop: CASRRSWGQGRLLGTEAFF. The CDR3 DNA follows: TGTGCCAGCAGACGCTCCTGGGGGCAGGGCCGTCTTTTGGGCACTGAAGCTTTCTTT.

In this sample, this clonotype turned up many times. The chain couples TRBV5-1 to TRBJ1-1; no definite D call. V was pared by 5 bases and J by 0 bases, with 11 bases between. CDR3 length equals 14 residues. CDR1 is SGHRS, CDR2 YFSETQ, per germline. The CDR3 loop reads CASRREEMNTEAFF. The CDR3 nucleotides are TGCGCCAGCAGAAGGGAGGAGATGAACACTGAAGCTTTCTTT.

This clonotype was seen only a few times. This chain links TRBV20-1 with TRBJ2-1; a weak D match, TRBD2 (5 bases). Trimming removed 3 bases at V and 9 bases at J, with 18 bases between. The CDR3 length is 14 residues. In germline, CDR1 is DFQATT, CDR2 SNEGSKA (reference sequence). CDR3 nucleotide sequence: TGCAGTGCTAGGACCGCGGGCAATATCGGTGAGCAGTTCTTC. It yields the protein CSARTAGNIGEQFF.

The chain links TRBV6-2 or TRBV6-3 to TRBJ2-1, with TRBD1 matching 7 bases. The ends lost 1 base at V and 4 bases at J; junction bases unmatched: 4. Germline values: CDR1 MNHEY, CDR2 SVGEGT. The CDR3 runs to 15 residues. CDR3 sequence (DNA): TGTGCCAGCAGTTACTTGGGGACAGAGTACAATGAGCAGTTCTTC. It specifies CASSYLGTEYNEQFF.

This clonotype was seen many times. The V call is TRBV7-9, the J call TRBJ2-7; 7 positions agree with TRBD2. The CDR3 spans 15 residues. Germline V gene sequence: CDR1 SEHNR, CDR2 FQNEAQ (reference sequence). Trimming took 2 bases from V and 5 from J; bases not matched to a gene: 9. The CDR3 sequence is CASSLMLAAADEQYF. The CDR3 nucleotides read TGTGCCAGCAGCTTAATGCTAGCGGCAGCCGACGAGCAGTACTTC.

This clonotype was recorded many times. This chain joins TRBV10-3 and TRBJ2-5, with a tentative D call TRBD2 (5 bases). Per the germline V gene, CDR1 is ENHRY and CDR2 is SYGVKD. The CDR3 is 14 residues long. Trimming removed 6 bases from V and 4 bases from J, with 15 bases in between. The CDR3 sequence is CAIRDFGEGETQYF. The CDR3 DNA sequence: TGTGCCATCAGAGATTTCGGCGAGGGAGAGACCCAGTACTTC.

This clonotype was detected ten times or more. The chain employs TRBV2 and TRBJ2-2; D not certain. The CDR3 contains 12 residues. The germline gives CDR1 SNHLY, CDR2 FYNNEI. V was cut by 5 bases and J by 8 bases, with 9 bases left in between. The chain's CDR3 is CASSPTGGELFF. In nucleotides, the CDR3 is TGTGCCAGCAGTCCGACCGGGGGGGAGCTGTTTTTT.

This clonotype was counted a few times. The rearrangement links TRBV28 to TRBJ1-5; D is perhaps TRBD1 (6 bases). Germline V gives CDR1 MDHEN, CDR2 SYDVKM. This CDR3 region has 16 residues. Trimming shortened V by 6 bases and J by 0 bases, and 15 bases separated the two germline ends. This CDR3 reads CASSRTAANSNQPQHF. The CDR3, as DNA: TGTGCCAGCAGCAGGACAGCCGCTAATAGCAATCAGCCCCAGCATTTT.

This clonotype has at least ten counts. This rearrangement joins TRBV2 to TRBJ2-3, with TRBD1 matching 9 bases. The CDR3 runs 15 residues. Germline V gene data show CDR1 as SNHLY and CDR2 as FYNNEI. V trimming: 8 bases; J trimming: 11 bases; junction bases outside the gene matches: 17. The CDR3 protein is CASSPRPGTGPLQYF. The CDR3, as DNA: TGTGCCAGCTCCCCACGTCCCGGGACAGGGCCGTTGCAGTATTTT.

Ten or more counts support this clonotype. V gene TRBV6-6 combines with J gene TRBJ1-1; no firm D call. The CDR3 length is 14 residues. Germline CDR1 and CDR2: MNHNY and SVGAGI (reference sequence). With 0 bases removed from V and 2 bases from J, the gap between germline ends came to 7 bases. CDR3 region: CASSYSRDNTEAFF. For the CDR3, the DNA is TGTGCCAGCAGTTACTCGAGGGATAACACTGAAGCTTTCTTT.

This clonotype was found many times. This chain links TRBV5-6 with TRBJ2-7, with D perhaps being TRBD1 or TRBD2 (5 bases each). V was shortened by 4 bases and J by 0 bases, with 17 bases between the two germline ends. CDR1 is SGHDT and CDR2 is YYEEEE in the germline V gene. The CDR3 has 16 amino acids. The CDR3 spells CASSEGIGGHSYEQYF. The CDR3 DNA is TGTGCCAGCAGCGAGGGGATCGGCGGGCACTCCTACGAGCAGTACTTC.

This clonotype showed up many times. V gene TRBV2 combines with J gene TRBJ2-6; D is possibly TRBD1 (5 bases). Germline V gene data show CDR1 as SNHLY and CDR2 as FYNNEI. There are 14 residues in the CDR3. The ends were cut back, 6 bases at V and 2 bases at J, with 8 bases in the middle. The CDR3 region is CASRGLAGANVLTF. The DNA of the CDR3 is TGTGCCAGCAGGGGGCTAGCTGGGGCCAACGTCCTGACTTTC.

The chain has TRBV20-1 and TRBJ1-2, with D possibly TRBD1 on 5 matching bases. V was trimmed by 0 bases and J by 7 bases, leaving 15 bases between them. The germline CDR1 and CDR2 sequences are DFQATT and SNEGSKA (reference sequence). The CDR3 contains 14 residues. The CDR3 loop is CSARENGGTAGYTF. CDR3 nucleotide sequence: TGCAGTGCTAGAGAAAATGGGGGAACGGCTGGCTACACCTTC.

This clonotype appeared a few times. The gene calls are TRBV9 and TRBJ2-3; either TRBD1 or TRBD2 may supply D (6 bases each). V lost 0 bases and J lost 0, with 8 bases in between. There are 15 residues in the CDR3. CDR1 and CDR2 from the germline V gene are SGDLS and YYNGEE. The CDR3 reads CASSVEGGSTDTQYF. Here the CDR3 DNA reads TGTGCCAGCAGCGTAGAGGGGGGAAGCACAGATACGCAGTATTTT.

The chain is built from TRBV20-1 and TRBJ2-1; D remains unclear. The germline V and J ends were trimmed by 6 bases and 4 bases, with 7 bases remaining between them. The CDR3 loop spans 11 amino acids. Germline CDR1 is DFQATT and CDR2 is SNEGSKA (reference sequence). CDR3 DNA: TGCAGTGCGGGGAAGTACAATGAGCAGTTCTTC. It yields the protein CSAGKYNEQFF.

This clonotype was recorded many times. The V call is TRBV6-1, the J call TRBJ2-5; possible D gene TRBD1, 5 bases. This CDR3 is built from 15 residues. Germline V gene data show CDR1 as MNHNS and CDR2 as SASEGT. V was shortened by 0 bases and J by 5 bases, with 13 bases between the two germline ends. This CDR3 reads CASSEAAGPWETQYF. The CDR3 nucleotides read TGTGCCAGCAGTGAAGCGGCAGGGCCATGGGAGACCCAGTACTTC.

In its sample, this clonotype was seen a few times. This chain uses TRBV15 with TRBJ2-7; D perhaps matches TRBD2 (6 bases). This CDR3 region has 21 residues. Germline V gene data show CDR1 as LNHNV and CDR2 as YYDKDF (reference sequence). Trimming left V 0 bases short and J 7 bases short, with 34 bases between. CDR3 loop: CATSRDLWLTNDMVGGGEQYF. As DNA, the CDR3 is TGTGCCACCAGCAGAGATCTTTGGCTTACAAACGACATGGTGGGAGGCGGTGAGCAGTACTTC.

This clonotype was detected ten times or more. The chain has TRBV7-9 and TRBJ1-1; no definite D call. V lost 5 bases to trimming and J lost 6 bases, with 13 bases between them. CDR1 SEHNR and CDR2 FQNEAQ come from the germline V gene (reference sequence). The CDR3 runs 13 residues. The CDR3 bases are TGTGCCAGCAGCCCCCCCGGACGACCTGAAGCTTTCTTT. The encoded protein is CASSPPGRPEAFF.

There are many counts of this clonotype. The rearrangement uses TRBV5-1 and TRBJ2-2; D remains ambiguous. The V end was cut by 2 bases, the J end by 2 bases, with 1 base between. Germline CDR1 is SGHRS and CDR2 is YFSETQ. The CDR3 sequence is 12 residues long. The CDR3 coding sequence is TGCGCCAGCAGCTTTAACACCGGGGAGCTGTTTTTT. Translated: CASSFNTGELFF.

The chain couples TRBV5-1 to TRBJ1-6; no clear D. CDR1 SGHRS and CDR2 YFSETQ come from the germline V gene. Trimming shortened V by 5 bases and J by 9 bases, and 15 bases separated the two germline ends. The CDR3 is 14 residues long. The CDR3 here is CASRIDGFSSPLHF. The CDR3 region has the DNA TGCGCCAGCAGAATAGACGGGTTTTCTTCACCCCTCCACTTT.

The chain joins TRBV20-1 to TRBJ1-5; D not resolved. This CDR3 contains 13 residues. Germline-derived CDR1 and CDR2 are DFQATT and SNEGSKA (reference sequence). V was clipped by 1 base and J by 6 bases, with 10 bases between them. The CDR3 DNA reads TGCAGTGCTAGAGGCAGTTTTGGTCAGCCCCAGCATTTT. Translating gives CSARGSFGQPQHF.